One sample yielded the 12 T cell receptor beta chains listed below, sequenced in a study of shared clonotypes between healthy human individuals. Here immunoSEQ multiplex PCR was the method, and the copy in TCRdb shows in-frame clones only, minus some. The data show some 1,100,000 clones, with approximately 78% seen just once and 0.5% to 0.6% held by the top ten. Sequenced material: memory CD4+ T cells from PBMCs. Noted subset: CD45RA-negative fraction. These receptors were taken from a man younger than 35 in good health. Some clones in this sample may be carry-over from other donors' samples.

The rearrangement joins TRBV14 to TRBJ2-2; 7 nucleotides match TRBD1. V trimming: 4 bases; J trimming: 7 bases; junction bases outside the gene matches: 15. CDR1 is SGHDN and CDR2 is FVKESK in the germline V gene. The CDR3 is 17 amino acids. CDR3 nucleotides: TGTGCCAGCAGCCGGCGACTTACGACAGGGTGGATCGGGGAGCTGTTTTTT. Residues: CASSRRLTTGWIGELFF.

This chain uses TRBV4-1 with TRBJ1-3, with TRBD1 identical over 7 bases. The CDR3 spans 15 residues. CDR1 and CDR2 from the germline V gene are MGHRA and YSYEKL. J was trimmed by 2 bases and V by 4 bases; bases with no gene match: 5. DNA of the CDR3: TGCGCCAGCAGCCTCCCAGGGGGGACTGGAAACACCATATATTTT. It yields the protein CASSLPGGTGNTIYF.

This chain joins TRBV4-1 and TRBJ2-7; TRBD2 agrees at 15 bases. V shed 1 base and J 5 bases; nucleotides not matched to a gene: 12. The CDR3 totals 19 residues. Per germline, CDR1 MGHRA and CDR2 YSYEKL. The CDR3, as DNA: TGCGCCAGCAGCCAAGTTTTTAGGACTAGCGGGAGGGGGGGCAACGAGCAGTACTTC. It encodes CASSQVFRTSGRGGNEQYF.

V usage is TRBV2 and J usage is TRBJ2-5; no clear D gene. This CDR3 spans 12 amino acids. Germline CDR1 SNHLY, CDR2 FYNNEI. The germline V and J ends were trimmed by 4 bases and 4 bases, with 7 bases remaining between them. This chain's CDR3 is CASSGPLETQYF. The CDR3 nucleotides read TGTGCCAGCAGTGGCCCCCTAGAGACCCAGTACTTC. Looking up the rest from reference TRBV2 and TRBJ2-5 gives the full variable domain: EPEVTQTPSHQVTQMGQEVILRCVPISNHLYFYWYRQILGQKVEFLVSFYNNEISEKSEIFDDQFSVERPDGSNFTLKIRSTKLEDSAMYFCASSGPLETQYFGPGTRLLVL.

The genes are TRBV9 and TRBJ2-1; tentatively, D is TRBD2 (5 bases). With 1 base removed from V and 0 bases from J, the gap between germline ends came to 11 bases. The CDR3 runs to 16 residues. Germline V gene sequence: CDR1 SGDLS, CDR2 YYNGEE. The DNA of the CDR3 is TGTGCCAGCAGCGTAAGAAGCGGCAGCTCCTACAATGAGCAGTTCTTC. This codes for CASSVRSGSSYNEQFF.

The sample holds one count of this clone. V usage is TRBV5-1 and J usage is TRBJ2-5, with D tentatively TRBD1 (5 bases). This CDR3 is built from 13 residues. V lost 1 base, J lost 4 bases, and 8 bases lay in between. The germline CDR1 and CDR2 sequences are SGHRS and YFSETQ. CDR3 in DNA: TGCGCCAGCAGCTTGTCCAGGGTAGAGACCCAGTACTTC. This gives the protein CASSLSRVETQYF.

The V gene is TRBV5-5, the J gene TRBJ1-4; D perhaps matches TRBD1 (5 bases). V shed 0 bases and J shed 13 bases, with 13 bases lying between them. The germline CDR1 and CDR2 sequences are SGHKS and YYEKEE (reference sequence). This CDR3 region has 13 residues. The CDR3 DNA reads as TGTGCCAGCAGCTTGGGGTCGACAGATTCACTGTTTTTT. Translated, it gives CASSLGSTDSLFF.

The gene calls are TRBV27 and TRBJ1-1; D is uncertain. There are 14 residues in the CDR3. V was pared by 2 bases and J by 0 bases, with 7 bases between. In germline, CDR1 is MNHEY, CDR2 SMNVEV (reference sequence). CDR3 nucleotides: TGTGCCAGCAGTTTAAATCTGTTGAACACTGAAGCTTTCTTT. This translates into CASSLNLLNTEAFF.

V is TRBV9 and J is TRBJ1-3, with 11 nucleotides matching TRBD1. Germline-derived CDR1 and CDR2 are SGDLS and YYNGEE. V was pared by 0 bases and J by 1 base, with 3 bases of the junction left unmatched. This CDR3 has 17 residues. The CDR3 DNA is TGTGCCAGCAGCGTAGCCGGGACAGGGGGTTCTGGAAACACCATATATTTT. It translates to CASSVAGTGGSGNTIYF. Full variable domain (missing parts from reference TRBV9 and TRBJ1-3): DSGVTQTPKHLITATGQRVTLRCSPRSGDLSVYWYQQSLDQGLQFLIQYYNGEERAKGNILERFSAQQFPDLHSELNLSSLELGDSALYFCASSVAGTGGSGNTIYFGEGSWLTVV.

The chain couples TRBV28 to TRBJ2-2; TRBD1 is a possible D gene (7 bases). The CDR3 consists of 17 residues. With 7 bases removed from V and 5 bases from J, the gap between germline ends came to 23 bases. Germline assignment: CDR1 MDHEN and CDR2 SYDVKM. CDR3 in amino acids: CASTVLLGGAGTGELFF. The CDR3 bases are TGTGCCAGCACCGTTCTGCTAGGGGGCGCGGGGACCGGGGAGCTGTTTTTT.

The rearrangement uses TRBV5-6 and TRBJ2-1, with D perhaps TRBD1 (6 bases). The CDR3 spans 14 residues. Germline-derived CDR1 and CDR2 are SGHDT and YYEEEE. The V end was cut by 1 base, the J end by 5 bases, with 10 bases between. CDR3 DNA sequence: TGTGCCAGCAGCTTGCAGGGGTCCCACAATGAGCAGTTCTTC. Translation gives CASSLQGSHNEQFF.

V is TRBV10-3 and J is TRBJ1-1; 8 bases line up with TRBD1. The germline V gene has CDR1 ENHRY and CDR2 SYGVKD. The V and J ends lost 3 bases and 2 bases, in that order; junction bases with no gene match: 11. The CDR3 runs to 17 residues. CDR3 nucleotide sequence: TGTGCCATCAGTGATCGGCAGGGGGCCTCTTATAACACTGAAGCTTTCTTT. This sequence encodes CAISDRQGASYNTEAFF.